This T cell receptor beta chain was identified during a study of blood T cells in healthy people across ages. V was pared by 0 bases and J by 9 bases, with 15 bases between. The V gene's germline CDR1 is SGHVS and CDR2 FQNEAQ. CDR3 length: 15 amino acids. The donors, aged roughly 6 to 100, were healthy Caucasians from Russia. Broader study findings: Without sorted subsets, naive and antigen-experienced compartments could not be conclusively compared.

Through a sample-barcoded 5' primer and a J-beta primer mix, a second PCR was run for roughly 6 to 12 cycles. TCRdb redid the calling of the 5' RACE reads with MiXCR, one entry per CDR3 protein. The sample shows 1.5 million to 2 million distinct CDR3 sequences, approximately 39% of them seen only once. As to this clonotype: Antigen: not known.

The sequence came from a human donor in good health. The J gene is TRBJ2-1, the V gene TRBV7-8, with D unresolved. Material for sequencing was blood. The DNA for the CDR3 is TGTGCCAGCAGCTTAGCCTATTTAACCAAAGGTGAGCAGTTCTTC. Translation gives CASSLAYLTKGEQFF.